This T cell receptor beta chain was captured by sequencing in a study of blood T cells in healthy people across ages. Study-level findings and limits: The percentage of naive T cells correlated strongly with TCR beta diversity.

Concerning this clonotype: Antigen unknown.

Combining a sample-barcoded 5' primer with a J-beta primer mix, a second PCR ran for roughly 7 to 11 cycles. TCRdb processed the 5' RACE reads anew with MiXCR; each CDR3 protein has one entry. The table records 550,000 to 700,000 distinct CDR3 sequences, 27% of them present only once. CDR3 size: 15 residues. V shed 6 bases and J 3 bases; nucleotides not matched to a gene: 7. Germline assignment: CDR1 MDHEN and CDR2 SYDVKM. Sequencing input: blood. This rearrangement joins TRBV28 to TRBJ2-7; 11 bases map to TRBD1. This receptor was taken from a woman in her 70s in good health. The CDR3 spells CASSLSGTGGYEQYF. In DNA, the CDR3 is TGTGCCAGCAGCCTATCCGGGACAGGGGGCTACGAGCAGTACTTC.